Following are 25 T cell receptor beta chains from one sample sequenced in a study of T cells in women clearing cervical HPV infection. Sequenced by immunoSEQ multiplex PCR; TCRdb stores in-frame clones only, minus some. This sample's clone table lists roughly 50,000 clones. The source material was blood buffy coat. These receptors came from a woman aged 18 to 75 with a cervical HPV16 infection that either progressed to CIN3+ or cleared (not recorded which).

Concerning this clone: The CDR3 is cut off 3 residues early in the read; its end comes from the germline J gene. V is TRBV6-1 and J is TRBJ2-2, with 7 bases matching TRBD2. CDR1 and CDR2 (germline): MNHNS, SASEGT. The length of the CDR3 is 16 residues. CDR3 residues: CASSDWAGDGNSPLFF. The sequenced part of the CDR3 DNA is TGTGCCAGCAGTGATTGGGCGGGGGACGGTAATTCACCG.

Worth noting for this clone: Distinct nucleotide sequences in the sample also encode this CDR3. Incomplete CDR3 DNA: TGTGCCAGTAGTATCAGAGGGGGCACTGAA. This gives the protein CASSIRGGTE. The CDR3 reads in full as CASSIRGGTEAFF. This chain connects TRBV19 to TRBJ1-1, with D perhaps TRBD1 (6 bases). From the germline J gene comes the end of the CDR3, since the read stops 3 residues before it. This CDR3 region has 13 residues. Germline V gene lookup returns CDR1 LNHDA and CDR2 SQIVND (reference sequence). V lost 3 bases to trimming and J lost 4 bases, with 9 bases between them.

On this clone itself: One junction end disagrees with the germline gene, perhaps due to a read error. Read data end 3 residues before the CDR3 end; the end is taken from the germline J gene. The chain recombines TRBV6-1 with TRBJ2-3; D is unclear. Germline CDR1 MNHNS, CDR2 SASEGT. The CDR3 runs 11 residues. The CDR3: CASSEPETQYF. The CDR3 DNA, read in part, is TGTGCCAGCAGTGAACCAGAGACG.

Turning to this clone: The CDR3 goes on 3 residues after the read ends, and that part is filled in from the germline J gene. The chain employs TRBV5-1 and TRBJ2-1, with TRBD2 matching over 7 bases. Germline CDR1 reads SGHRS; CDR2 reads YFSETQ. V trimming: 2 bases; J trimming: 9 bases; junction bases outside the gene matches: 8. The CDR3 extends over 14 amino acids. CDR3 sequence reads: CASSLAGSNGEQFF. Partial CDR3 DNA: TGCGCCAGCAGCTTAGCGGGGTCGAACGGTGAG. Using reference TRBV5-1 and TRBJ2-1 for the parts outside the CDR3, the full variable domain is KAGVTQTPRYLIKTRGQQVTLSCSPISGHRSVSWYQQTPGQGLQFLFEYFSETQRNKGNFPGRFSGRQFSNSRSEMNVSTLELGDSALYLCASSLAGSNGEQFFGPGTRLTVL.

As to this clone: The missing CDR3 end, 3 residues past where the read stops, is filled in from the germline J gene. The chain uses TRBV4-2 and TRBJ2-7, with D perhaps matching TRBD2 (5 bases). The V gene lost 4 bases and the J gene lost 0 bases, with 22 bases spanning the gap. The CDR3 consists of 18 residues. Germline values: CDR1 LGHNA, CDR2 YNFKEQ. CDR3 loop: CASSPRFRGLLSSYEQYF. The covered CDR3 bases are TGTGCCAGCAGCCCTAGGTTCAGAGGACTCCTAAGCTCCTACGAG.

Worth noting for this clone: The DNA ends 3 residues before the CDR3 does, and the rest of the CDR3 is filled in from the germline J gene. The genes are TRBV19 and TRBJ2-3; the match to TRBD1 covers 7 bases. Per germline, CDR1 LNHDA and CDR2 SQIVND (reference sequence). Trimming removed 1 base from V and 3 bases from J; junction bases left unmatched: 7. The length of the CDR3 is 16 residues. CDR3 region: CASSIAGDRATDTQYF. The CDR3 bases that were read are TGTGCCAGTAGTATAGCCGGAGACAGGGCAACAGATACG.

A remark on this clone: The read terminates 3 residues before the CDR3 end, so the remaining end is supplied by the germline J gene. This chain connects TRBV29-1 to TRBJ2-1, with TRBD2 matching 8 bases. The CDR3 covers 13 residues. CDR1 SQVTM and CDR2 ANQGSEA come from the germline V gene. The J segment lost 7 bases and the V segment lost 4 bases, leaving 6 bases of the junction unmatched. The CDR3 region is CSVASGGRNEQFF. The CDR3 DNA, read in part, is TGCAGCGTTGCGTCGGGGGGGAGAAATGAG.

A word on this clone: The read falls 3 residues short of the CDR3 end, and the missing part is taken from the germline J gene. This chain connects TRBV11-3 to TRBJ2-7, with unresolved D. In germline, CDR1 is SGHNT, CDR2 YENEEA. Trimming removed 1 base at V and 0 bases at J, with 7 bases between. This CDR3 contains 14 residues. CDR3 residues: CASSLAGDSYEQYF. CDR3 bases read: TGTGCCAGCAGCTTAGCAGGTGACTCCTACGAG.

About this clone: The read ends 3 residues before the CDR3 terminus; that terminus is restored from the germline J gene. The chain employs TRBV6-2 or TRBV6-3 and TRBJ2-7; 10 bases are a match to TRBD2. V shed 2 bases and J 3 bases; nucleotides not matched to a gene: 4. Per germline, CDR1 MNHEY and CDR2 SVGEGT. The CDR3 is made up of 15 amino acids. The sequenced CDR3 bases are TGTGCCAGCAGTTACATTCGACTAGCGGGCTACGAG. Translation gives CASSYIRLAGYE. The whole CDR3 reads CASSYIRLAGYEQYF.

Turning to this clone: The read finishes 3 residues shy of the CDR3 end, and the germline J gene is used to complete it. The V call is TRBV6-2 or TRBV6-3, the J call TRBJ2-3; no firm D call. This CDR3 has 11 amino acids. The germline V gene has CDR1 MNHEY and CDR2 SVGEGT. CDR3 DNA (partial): TGTGCCAGCAGTTACCTAGGAACG. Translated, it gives CASSYLGT. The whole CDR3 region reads CASSYLGTQYF.

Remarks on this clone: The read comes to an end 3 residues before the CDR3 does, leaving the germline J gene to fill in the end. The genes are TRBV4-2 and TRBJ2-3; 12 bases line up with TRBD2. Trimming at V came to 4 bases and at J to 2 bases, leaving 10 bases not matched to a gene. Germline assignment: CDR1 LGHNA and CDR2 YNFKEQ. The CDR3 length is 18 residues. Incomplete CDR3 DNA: TGTGCCAGCAGCCCCGGGACTAGCGGGTTTCTCATCACAGATACG. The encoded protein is CASSPGTSGFLITDT. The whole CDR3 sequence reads CASSPGTSGFLITDTQYF.

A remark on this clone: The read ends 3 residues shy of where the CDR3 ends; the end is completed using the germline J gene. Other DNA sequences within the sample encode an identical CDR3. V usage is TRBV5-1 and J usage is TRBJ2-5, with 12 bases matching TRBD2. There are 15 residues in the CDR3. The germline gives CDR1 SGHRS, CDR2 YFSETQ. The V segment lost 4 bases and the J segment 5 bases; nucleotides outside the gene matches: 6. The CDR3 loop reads CASSPSGGAGETQYF. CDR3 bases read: TGCGCCAGCAGCCCTAGCGGGGGGGCTGGTGAGACC. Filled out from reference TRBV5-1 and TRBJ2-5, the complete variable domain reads KAGVTQTPRYLIKTRGQQVTLSCSPISGHRSVSWYQQTPGQGLQFLFEYFSETQRNKGNFPGRFSGRQFSNSRSEMNVSTLELGDSALYLCASSPSGGAGETQYFGPGTRLLVL.

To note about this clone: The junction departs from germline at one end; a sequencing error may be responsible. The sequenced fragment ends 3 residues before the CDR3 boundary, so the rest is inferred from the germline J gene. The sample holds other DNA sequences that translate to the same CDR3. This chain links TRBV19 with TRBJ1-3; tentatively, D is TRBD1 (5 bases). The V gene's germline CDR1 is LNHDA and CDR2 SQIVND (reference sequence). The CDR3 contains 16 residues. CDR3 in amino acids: CASSIPTERPGNTIYF. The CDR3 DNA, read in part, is TGTGCCAGTAGTATACCGACAGAAAGACCTGGAAACACT.

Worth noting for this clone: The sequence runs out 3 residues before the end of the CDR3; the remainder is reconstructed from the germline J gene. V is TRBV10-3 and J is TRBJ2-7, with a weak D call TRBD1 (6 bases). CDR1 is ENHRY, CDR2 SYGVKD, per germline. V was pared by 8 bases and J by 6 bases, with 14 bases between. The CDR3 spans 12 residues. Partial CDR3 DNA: TGTGCCATCGGTACGACAGGAGTCGAG. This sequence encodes CAIGTTGVE. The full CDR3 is CAIGTTGVEQYF.

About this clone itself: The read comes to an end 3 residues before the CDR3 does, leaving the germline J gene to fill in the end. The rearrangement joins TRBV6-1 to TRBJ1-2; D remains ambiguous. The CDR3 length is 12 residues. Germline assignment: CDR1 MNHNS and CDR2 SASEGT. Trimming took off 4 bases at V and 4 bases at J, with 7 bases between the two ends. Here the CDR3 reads CASSARSYGYTF. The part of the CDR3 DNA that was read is TGTGCCAGCAGTGCGCGTAGCTATGGC.

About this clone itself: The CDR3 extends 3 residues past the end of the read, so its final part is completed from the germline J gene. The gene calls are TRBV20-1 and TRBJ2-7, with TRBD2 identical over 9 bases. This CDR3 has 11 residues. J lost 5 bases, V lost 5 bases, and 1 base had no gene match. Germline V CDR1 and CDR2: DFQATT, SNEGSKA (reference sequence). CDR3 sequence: CSAGTSNEQYF. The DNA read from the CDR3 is TGCAGTGCTGGGACTAGCAACGAG.

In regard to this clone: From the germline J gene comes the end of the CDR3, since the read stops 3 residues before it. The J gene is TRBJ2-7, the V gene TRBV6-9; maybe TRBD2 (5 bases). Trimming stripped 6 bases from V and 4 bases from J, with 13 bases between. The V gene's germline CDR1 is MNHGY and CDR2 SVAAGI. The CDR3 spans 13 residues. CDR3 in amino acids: CASSPGSMYEQYF. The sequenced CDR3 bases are TGTGCCAGCAGCCCGGGGAGCATGTACGAG.

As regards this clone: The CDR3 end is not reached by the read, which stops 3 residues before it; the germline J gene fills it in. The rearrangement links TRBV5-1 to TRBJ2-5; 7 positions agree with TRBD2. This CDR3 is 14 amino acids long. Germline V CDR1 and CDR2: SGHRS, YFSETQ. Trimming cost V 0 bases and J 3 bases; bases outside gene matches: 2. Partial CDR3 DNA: TGCGCCAGCAGCTTGGACGGGGGGAAAGAGACC. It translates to CASSLDGGKET. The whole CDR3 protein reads CASSLDGGKETQYF.

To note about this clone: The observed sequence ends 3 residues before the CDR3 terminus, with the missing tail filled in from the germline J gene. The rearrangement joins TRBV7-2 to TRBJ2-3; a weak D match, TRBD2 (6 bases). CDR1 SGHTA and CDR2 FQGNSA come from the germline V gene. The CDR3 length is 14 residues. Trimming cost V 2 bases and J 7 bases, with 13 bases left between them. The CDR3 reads CASSLPSGGYTQYF. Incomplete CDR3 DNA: TGTGCCAGCAGCTTACCGTCCGGGGGTTATACG.

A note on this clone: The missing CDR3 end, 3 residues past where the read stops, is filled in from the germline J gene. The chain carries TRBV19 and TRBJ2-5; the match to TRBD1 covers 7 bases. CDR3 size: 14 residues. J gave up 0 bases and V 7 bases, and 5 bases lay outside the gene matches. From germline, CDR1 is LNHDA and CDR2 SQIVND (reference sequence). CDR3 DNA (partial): TGTGCCAGTAAGAAAACAGGGGACCAAGAGACC. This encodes CASKKTGDQET. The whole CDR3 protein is CASKKTGDQETQYF.

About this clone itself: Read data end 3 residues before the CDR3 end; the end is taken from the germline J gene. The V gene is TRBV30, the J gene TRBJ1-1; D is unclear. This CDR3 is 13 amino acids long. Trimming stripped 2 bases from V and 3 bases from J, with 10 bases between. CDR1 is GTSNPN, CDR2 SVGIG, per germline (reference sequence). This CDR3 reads CAWSYGLYTEAFF. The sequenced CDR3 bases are TGTGCCTGGAGTTATGGCCTTTACACTGAA. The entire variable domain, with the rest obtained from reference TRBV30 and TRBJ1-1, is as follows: SQTIHQWPATLVQPVGSPLSLECTVEGTSNPNLYWYRQAAGRGLQLLFYSVGIGQISSEVPQNLSASRPQDRQFILSSKKLLLSDSGFYLCAWSYGLYTEAFFGQGTRLTVV.

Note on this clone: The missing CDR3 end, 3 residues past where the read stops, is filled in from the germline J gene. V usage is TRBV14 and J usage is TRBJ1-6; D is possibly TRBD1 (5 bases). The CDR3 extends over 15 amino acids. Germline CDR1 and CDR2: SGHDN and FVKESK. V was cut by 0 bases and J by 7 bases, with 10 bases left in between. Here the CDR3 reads CASSQDMGRNSPLHF. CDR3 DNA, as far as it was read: TGTGCCAGCAGCCAAGATATGGGGCGGAATTCACCC. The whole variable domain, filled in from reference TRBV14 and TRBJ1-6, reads EAGVTQFPSHSVIEKGQTVTLRCDPISGHDNLYWYRRVMGKEIKFLLHFVKESKQDESGMPNNRFLAERTGGTYSTLKVQPAELEDSGVYFCASSQDMGRNSPLHFGNGTRLTVT.

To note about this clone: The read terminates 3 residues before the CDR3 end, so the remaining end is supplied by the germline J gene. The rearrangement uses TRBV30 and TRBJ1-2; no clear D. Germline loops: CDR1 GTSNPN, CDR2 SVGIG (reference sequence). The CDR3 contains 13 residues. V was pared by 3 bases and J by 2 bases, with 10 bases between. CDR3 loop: CAWRDSNNYGYTF. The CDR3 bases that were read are TGTGCCTGGAGGGACTCTAACAACTATGGC.

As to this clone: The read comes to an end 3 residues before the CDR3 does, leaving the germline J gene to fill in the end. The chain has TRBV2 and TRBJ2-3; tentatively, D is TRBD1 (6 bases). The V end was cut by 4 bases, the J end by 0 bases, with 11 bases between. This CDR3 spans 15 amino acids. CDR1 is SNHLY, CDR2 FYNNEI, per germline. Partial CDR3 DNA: TGTGCCAGCAGTGTACAGGGTTCGAGCACAGATACG. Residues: CASSVQGSSTDT. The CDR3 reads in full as CASSVQGSSTDTQYF.

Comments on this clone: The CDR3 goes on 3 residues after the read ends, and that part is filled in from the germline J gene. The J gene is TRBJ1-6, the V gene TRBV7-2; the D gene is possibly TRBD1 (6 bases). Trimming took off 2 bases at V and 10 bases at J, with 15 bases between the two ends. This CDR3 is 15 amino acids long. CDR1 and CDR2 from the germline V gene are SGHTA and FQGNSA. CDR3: CASSLSQGTRSPLHF. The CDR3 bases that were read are TGTGCCAGCAGCTTATCACAGGGAACGAGATCACCC.